The next 19 T cell receptor beta chains were all read from a single sample in a study of early T cells in non-severe SARS-CoV-2 infection. TCRdb ran MiXCR on the 5' RACE reads and lists one entry per CDR3 protein. The sample holds some 70,000 distinct CDR3 sequences; 12% are singletons and the top ten take 3.5% to 4.5%. Sequenced sample: whole blood. The receptors shown here come from an adult who was a healthcare worker with PCR-confirmed SARS-CoV-2 infection or an uninfected control (not recorded which).

The rearrangement joins TRBV3-1 to TRBJ1-2; tentatively, D is TRBD1 (5 bases). CDR3 length equals 15 residues. The germline gives CDR1 LGHDT, CDR2 YNNKEL (reference sequence). Trimming pared 0 bases from V and 4 bases from J, leaving 12 bases between. This CDR3 reads CASSQDWQGGYGYTF. The DNA of the CDR3 is TGTGCCAGCAGCCAAGATTGGCAGGGTGGCTATGGCTACACCTTC. Full variable domain (outside the CDR3, taken from reference TRBV3-1 and TRBJ1-2): DTAVSQTPKYLVTQMGNDKSIKCEQNLGHDTMYWYKQDSKKFLKIMFSYNNKELIINETVPNRFSPKSPDKAHLNLHINSLELGDSAVYFCASSQDWQGGYGYTFGSGTRLTVV.

V and J are TRBV6-1 and TRBJ2-7; D ambiguous. Germline loops: CDR1 MNHNS, CDR2 SASEGT. The V end lost 2 bases, the J end lost 3 bases, and 11 bases lay between the germline ends. The CDR3 covers 14 residues. In DNA, the CDR3 is TGTGCCAGCAGTGAATCTGGGCTTAGCTACGAGCAGTACTTC. The encoded protein is CASSESGLSYEQYF.

With regard to this clonotype: A single base separates this from a much larger clone, so it may be a read error. V gene TRBV3-1 combines with J gene TRBJ1-1; TRBD1 aligns across 7 bases. The V and J ends lost 3 bases and 4 bases, in that order; junction bases with no gene match: 8. Germline V lookup: CDR1 LGHDT, CDR2 YNNKEL (reference sequence). CDR3 size: 15 residues. The chain's CDR3 is CASSHTGAGGTEAFF. The CDR3 DNA reads as TGTGCCAGCAGCCATACCGGGGCAGGGGGCACTGAAGCTTTCTTT.

This clonotype was counted only a few times. The rearrangement uses TRBV28 and TRBJ2-7; D is uncertain. The CDR3 sequence is 14 residues long. The germline V gene encodes CDR1 MDHEN and CDR2 SYDVKM. Trimming shortened V by 4 bases and J by 6 bases, and 16 bases separated the two germline ends. The CDR3 here is CASSSRKGWPEQYF. In DNA, the CDR3 is TGTGCCAGCAGTTCCCGAAAGGGATGGCCCGAGCAGTACTTC.

The CDR3 spells CATTDRPGGELFF. The CDR3 bases are TGTGCCACCACGGACCGCCCGGGCGGGGAGCTGTTTTTT. The chain uses TRBV15 and TRBJ2-2; D is uncertain. This CDR3 spans 13 amino acids. Germline CDR1 and CDR2: LNHNV and YYDKDF (reference sequence). V lost 7 bases, J lost 7 bases, and 13 bases lay in between.

The CDR3 DNA reads TGTGCCACCAGTGATCACGGGGGCAACACTGAAGCTTTCTTT. This translates into CATSDHGGNTEAFF. The chain combines TRBV24-1 with TRBJ1-1; TRBD1 is a possible D gene (6 bases). This CDR3 has 14 residues. Between the trimmed V and J ends, which lost 3 bases and 2 bases, there was a span of 9 bases. Germline CDR1 is KGHDR and CDR2 is SFDVKD.

This clonotype was recorded a few times. V gene TRBV21-1 combines with J gene TRBJ2-7; the table gives TRBD1 as D, unverified against the DNA. TRBV21-1 represents a pseudogene. There are 16 residues in the CDR3. The CDR3 bases are TGTGCCAGCAGCCCCAAGACTCGGGACAGAAGACCCGAGCAGTACTTC. As protein: CASSPKTRDRRPEQYF.

The V gene is TRBV29-1, the J gene TRBJ2-7; 7 bases align to TRBD2. This CDR3 region has 13 residues. Germline CDR1 SQVTM, CDR2 ANQGSEA. The chain's CDR3 is CSCPGGIAYEQYF. CDR3 coding DNA: TGCAGTTGCCCCGGGGGGATCGCCTACGAGCAGTACTTC.

The chain carries TRBV5-6 and TRBJ2-5, with unresolved D. The V gene lost 5 bases and the J gene lost 5 bases, with 13 bases spanning the gap. The CDR3 sequence is 13 residues long. Germline lookup yields CDR1 SGHDT and CDR2 YYEEEE. The DNA of the CDR3 is TGTGCCAGCAGTTTCGGACGGATGGAGACCCAGTACTTC. Its protein is CASSFGRMETQYF. Full variable domain (rest looked up from reference TRBV5-6 and TRBJ2-5): DAGVTQSPTHLIKTRGQQVTLRCSPKSGHDTVSWYQQALGQGPQFIFQYYEEEERQRGNFPDRFSGHQFPNYSSELNVNALLLGDSALYLCASSFGRMETQYFGPGTRLLVL.

This clonotype has ten or more counts. The genes are TRBV7-9 and TRBJ2-2, with TRBD2 matching over 9 bases. V lost 4 bases to trimming and J lost 2 bases; unmatched junction nucleotides: 11. This CDR3 contains 18 residues. Germline V gene sequence: CDR1 SEHNR, CDR2 FQNEAQ (reference sequence). The CDR3, as DNA: TGTGCCAGCAGCTGGGAAGAAGGAGCGGGAGGAAACACCGGGGAGCTGTTTTTT. The encoded protein is CASSWEEGAGGNTGELFF.

The V and J genes are TRBV29-1 and TRBJ2-3; TRBD1 or TRBD2 may be the D gene (5 bases each). The germline V and J ends were trimmed by 7 bases and 2 bases, with 19 bases remaining between them. This CDR3 is 15 amino acids long. CDR1 and CDR2 (germline): SQVTM, ANQGSEA. The CDR3 coding sequence is TGCAGCGCCCTGATGAGGGACGGACCCACAGATACGCAGTATTTT. Translation gives CSALMRDGPTDTQYF.

In this sample, this clonotype turned up a few times. This rearrangement joins TRBV6-5 to TRBJ2-7; no firm D call. Trimming shortened V by 4 bases and J by 3 bases, and 10 bases separated the two germline ends. From germline, CDR1 is MNHEY and CDR2 SVGAGI. CDR3 length: 13 amino acids. The CDR3 DNA reads as TGTGCCAGCAGTTGGACGGGCGGCTACGAGCAGTACTTC. It translates to CASSWTGGYEQYF.

The chain has TRBV29-1 and TRBJ1-1, with D unclear. V lost 5 bases to trimming and J lost 7 bases, with 8 bases between them. The CDR3 runs to 10 residues. Germline V gives CDR1 SQVTM, CDR2 ANQGSEA. CDR3 residues: CSVRRNEAFF. As DNA, the CDR3 is TGCAGCGTTCGCAGGAATGAAGCTTTCTTT.

This clonotype was seen a handful of times. The rearrangement links TRBV29-1 to TRBJ2-3; a weak D match, TRBD1 (5 bases). Deletions cut 7 bases from V and 2 bases from J, with 13 bases between. Germline V gives CDR1 SQVTM, CDR2 ANQGSEA. There are 13 residues in the CDR3. The CDR3 DNA is TGCAGCGGCCGAACAGGAAACACAGATACGCAGTATTTT. This gives the protein CSGRTGNTDTQYF.

V is TRBV7-3 and J is TRBJ2-1; TRBD1 matches 10 bases. Trimming took 6 bases from V and 4 from J; bases not matched to a gene: 3. The CDR3 contains 14 residues. Germline V gene lookup returns CDR1 SGHTA and CDR2 FQGTGA. CDR3 in DNA: TGTGCCAGCAGGCCGGGACAGGGGTACAATGAGCAGTTCTTC. Residues: CASRPGQGYNEQFF.

The chain carries TRBV3-1 and TRBJ1-1; the D is unclear. V lost 2 bases and J lost 5, with 12 bases in between. Germline V CDR1 and CDR2: LGHDT, YNNKEL (reference sequence). There are 14 residues in the CDR3. The CDR3 sequence: CASSQKGGRTEAFF. The CDR3 bases are TGTGCCAGCAGCCAAAAGGGAGGGAGAACTGAAGCTTTCTTT.

This clonotype was counted at least ten times. The chain is built from TRBV29-1 and TRBJ1-2; 7 bases line up with TRBD1. The CDR3 runs 13 residues. Losses at the gene ends were 7 bases for V and 0 bases for J; bases not matched to a gene: 5. Germline V gene sequence: CDR1 SQVTM, CDR2 ANQGSEA. The CDR3 coding sequence is TGCAGCGGGGAGACAGGGACTAACTATGGCTACACCTTC. Translation: CSGETGTNYGYTF.

This clonotype was observed at least ten times. The V call is TRBV21-1, the J call TRBJ2-1; TRBD2 is the table's D call and was not checked against the DNA. TRBV21-1 is a recognized pseudogene. The CDR3 length is 11 residues. CDR3 protein: CAFLANNEQFF. The DNA for the CDR3 is TGTGCCTTCCTAGCGAACAATGAGCAGTTCTTC.

This clonotype was seen more than once but under ten times. The chain is built from TRBV6-6 and TRBJ2-5, with unresolved D. CDR3 length: 16 residues. The V end was cut by 1 base, the J end by 1 base, with 13 bases between. Germline values: CDR1 MNHNY, CDR2 SVGAGI (reference sequence). Here the CDR3 reads CASSYFAPGIQETQYF. In DNA form, the CDR3 reads TGTGCCAGCAGTTACTTCGCCCCAGGAATCCAAGAGACCCAGTACTTC.